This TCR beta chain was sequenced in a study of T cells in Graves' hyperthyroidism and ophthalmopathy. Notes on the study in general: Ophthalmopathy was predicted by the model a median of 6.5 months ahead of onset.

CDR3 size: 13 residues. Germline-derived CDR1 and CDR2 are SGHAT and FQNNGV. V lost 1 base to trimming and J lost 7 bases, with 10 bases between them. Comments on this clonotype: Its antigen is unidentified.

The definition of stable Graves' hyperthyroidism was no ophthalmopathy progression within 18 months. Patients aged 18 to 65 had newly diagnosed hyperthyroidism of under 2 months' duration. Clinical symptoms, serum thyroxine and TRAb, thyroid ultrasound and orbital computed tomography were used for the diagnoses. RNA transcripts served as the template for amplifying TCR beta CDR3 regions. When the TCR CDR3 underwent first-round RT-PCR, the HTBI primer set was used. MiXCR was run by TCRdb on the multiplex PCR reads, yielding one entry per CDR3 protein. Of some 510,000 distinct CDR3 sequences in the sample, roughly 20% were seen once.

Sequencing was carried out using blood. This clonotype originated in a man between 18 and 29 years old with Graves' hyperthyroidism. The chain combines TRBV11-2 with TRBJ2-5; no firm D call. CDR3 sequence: CASSLGGGWTQYF. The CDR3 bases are TGTGCCAGCAGCTTAGGTGGCGGCTGGACCCAGTACTTC.